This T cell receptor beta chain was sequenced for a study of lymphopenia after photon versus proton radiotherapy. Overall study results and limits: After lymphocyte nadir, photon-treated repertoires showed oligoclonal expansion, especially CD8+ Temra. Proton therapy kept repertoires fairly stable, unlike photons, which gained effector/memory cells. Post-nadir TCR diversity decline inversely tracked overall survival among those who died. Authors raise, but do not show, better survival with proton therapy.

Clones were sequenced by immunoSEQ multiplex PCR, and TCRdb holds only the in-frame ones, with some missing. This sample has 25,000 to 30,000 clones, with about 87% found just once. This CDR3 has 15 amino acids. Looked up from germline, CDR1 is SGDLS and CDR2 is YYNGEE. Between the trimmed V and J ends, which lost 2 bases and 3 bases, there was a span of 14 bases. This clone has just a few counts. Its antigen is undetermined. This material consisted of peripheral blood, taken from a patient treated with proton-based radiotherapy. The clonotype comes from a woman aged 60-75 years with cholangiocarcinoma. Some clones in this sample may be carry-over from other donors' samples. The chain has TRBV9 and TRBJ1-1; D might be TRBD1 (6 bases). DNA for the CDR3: TGTGCCAGCAGCGTCACCGGGACAAGTTACACTGAAGCTTTCTTT. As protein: CASSVTGTSYTEAFF.